A selection of T cell receptor beta chains follows, all from one sample in a study of T cell changes during pregnancy in multiple sclerosis. Using immunoSEQ multiplex PCR, the repertoire was profiled, and TCRdb retains in-frame clones only, with some absent. The repertoire holds approximately 60,000 clones, with just over 90% as singletons. The sample here was CD4+ T cells from peripheral blood mononuclear cells, taken in the second trimester of pregnancy. The source is a female donor with multiple sclerosis, enrolled in a pregnancy study. Both conserved end residues are part of each CDR3. The order of the fields is V gene, J gene, D gene, clone size, CDR3 DNA, CDR3 protein. D genes are given only for firm matches. Only some rows state a clone size, as once, few, many or a class for expanded clones.

v_gene: TRBV25-1
j_gene: TRBJ2-3
d_gene: TRBD2
abundance: -
CDR3nt: TGTGCCAGCAGTGAAGGGTTCGGGGGGGGGCCAGATACGCAGTATTTT
CDR3aa: CASSEGFGGGPDTQYF

v_gene: TRBV7-9
j_gene: TRBJ2-3
d_gene: TRBD2
abundance: -
CDR3nt: TGTGCCAGCAGCCCGACTAGCGGCACAGATACGCAGTATTTT
CDR3aa: CASSPTSGTDTQYF

v_gene: TRBV11-1
j_gene: TRBJ1-1
d_gene: TRBD1
abundance: -
CDR3nt: TGTGCCAGCAGGAAACAGGGGGGAAACACTGAAGCTTTCTTT
CDR3aa: CASRKQGGNTEAFF

v_gene: TRBV2
j_gene: TRBJ1-2
d_gene: -
abundance: -
CDR3nt: TGTGCCAGCAGTGATAGAACAGGGTACTATGGCTACACCTTC
CDR3aa: CASSDRTGYYGYTF

v_gene: TRBV5-4
j_gene: TRBJ1-3
d_gene: -
abundance: -
CDR3nt: TGTGCCAGCAGCGAGGGATCCGGAAACACCATATATTTT
CDR3aa: CASSEGSGNTIYF

v_gene: TRBV5-5
j_gene: TRBJ2-7
d_gene: TRBD2
abundance: once
CDR3nt: TGTGCCAGCAGCCACTACTGGACTAGCGGGACGACCTACGAGCAGTACTTC
CDR3aa: CASSHYWTSGTTYEQYF

v_gene: TRBV5-1
j_gene: TRBJ2-2
d_gene: -
abundance: once
CDR3nt: TGCGCCAGCAGCTTGGTTGGGGTAGGGGACACCGGGGAGCTGTTTTTT
CDR3aa: CASSLVGVGDTGELFF

v_gene: TRBV25-1
j_gene: TRBJ2-7
d_gene: -
abundance: -
CDR3nt: TGTGCCAGCCAAGGGACTGGCTCCTACGAGCAGTACTTC
CDR3aa: CASQGTGSYEQYF

v_gene: TRBV30
j_gene: TRBJ2-3
d_gene: TRBD2
abundance: -
CDR3nt: TGTGCCTGGAGGATCACGGGGGGTCCCACAGATACGCAGTATTTT
CDR3aa: CAWRITGGPTDTQYF

v_gene: TRBV7-8
j_gene: TRBJ2-1
d_gene: TRBD2
abundance: -
CDR3nt: TGTGCCAGCAGCCCCCGCCTAGCGGGATCAAGTAGGTTTGGCAATGAGCAGTTCTTC
CDR3aa: CASSPRLAGSSRFGNEQFF

v_gene: TRBV5-1
j_gene: TRBJ2-3
d_gene: -
abundance: once
CDR3nt: TGCGCCAGCAGCTTTGGGGGGTCGGGCACAGATACGCAGTATTTT
CDR3aa: CASSFGGSGTDTQYF

v_gene: TRBV28
j_gene: TRBJ1-1
d_gene: -
abundance: few
CDR3nt: TGTGCCAGCAGTTCACCGAAAGGGGTGAACACTGAAGCTTTCTTT
CDR3aa: CASSSPKGVNTEAFF

v_gene: TRBV21-1
j_gene: TRBJ2-2
d_gene: -
abundance: few
CDR3nt: TGTGCCAGCAGCCACCCAGCGGGAGGGCCCTCCGGGGAGCTGTTTTTT
CDR3aa: CASSHPAGGPSGELFF

v_gene: TRBV28
j_gene: TRBJ1-4
d_gene: -
abundance: -
CDR3nt: TGTGCCAGCAGTTCGCCCTGGGGGGGCTTAACTAATGAAAAACTGTTTTTT
CDR3aa: CASSSPWGGLTNEKLFF

v_gene: TRBV7-9
j_gene: TRBJ1-1
d_gene: TRBD1
abundance: -
CDR3nt: TGTGCCAGCACTATGGACAGGAATTACACTGAAGCTTTCTTT
CDR3aa: CASTMDRNYTEAFF

v_gene: TRBV30
j_gene: TRBJ2-4
d_gene: TRBD1
abundance: -
CDR3nt: TGTGCCTGGAGTACCCGGGGACAGATGGGAGCCAAAAACATTCAGTACTTC
CDR3aa: CAWSTRGQMGAKNIQYF

v_gene: TRBV5-1
j_gene: TRBJ2-2
d_gene: TRBD2
abundance: -
CDR3nt: TGCGCCAGCAGCCCGAGTGGGAGGGGCACCGGGGAGCTGTTTTTT
CDR3aa: CASSPSGRGTGELFF

v_gene: TRBV7-9
j_gene: TRBJ2-7
d_gene: TRBD1
abundance: -
CDR3nt: TGTGCCAGCAGCTTAAGGGGACAGGGGGTACACGAGCAGTACTTC
CDR3aa: CASSLRGQGVHEQYF

v_gene: TRBV27
j_gene: TRBJ2-3
d_gene: -
abundance: -
CDR3nt: TGTGCCAGCAGTTTTTCATGGCAGAACACAGATACGCAGTATTTT
CDR3aa: CASSFSWQNTDTQYF

v_gene: TRBV6-4
j_gene: TRBJ2-7
d_gene: -
abundance: -
CDR3nt: TGTGCCAGCAGTGACGTGGGGCACGAGCAGTACTTC
CDR3aa: CASSDVGHEQYF

v_gene: TRBV5-6
j_gene: TRBJ1-5
d_gene: TRBD1
abundance: -
CDR3nt: TGTGCCAGCAGCTCCCGTTTAGGTGGGACAGGGGGCGAGCCCCAGCATTTT
CDR3aa: CASSSRLGGTGGEPQHF

v_gene: TRBV11-2
j_gene: TRBJ2-7
d_gene: TRBD2
abundance: -
CDR3nt: TGTGCCAGCAGCTTTCCGGGACTAGTTAGGCAGTACTTC
CDR3aa: CASSFPGLVRQYF

v_gene: TRBV11-1
j_gene: TRBJ2-7
d_gene: -
abundance: -
CDR3nt: TGTGCCAGCAGCAACCCTCCCGGCGGGGTTTCCTACGAGCAGTACTTC
CDR3aa: CASSNPPGGVSYEQYF

v_gene: TRBV7-2
j_gene: TRBJ2-3
d_gene: -
abundance: -
CDR3nt: TGTGCCAGCAGCTTAGCGGGGGGGCCGAGGATGTCCACAGATACGCAGTATTTT
CDR3aa: CASSLAGGPRMSTDTQYF

v_gene: TRBV19
j_gene: TRBJ2-1
d_gene: TRBD2
abundance: -
CDR3nt: TGTGCCAGTAGTGCGGCGGGAGGTTCGGGGGAGCAGTTCTTC
CDR3aa: CASSAAGGSGEQFF